This T cell receptor beta chain emerged from a study of T cell responses to AZD1222 COVID-19 vaccine. CDR3 length equals 19 residues. Per the germline V gene, CDR1 is LGHNA and CDR2 is YSLEER. V was cut by 1 base and J by 5 bases, with 24 bases left in between. This clone appeared a single time. Sequencing used immunoSEQ multiplex PCR; TCRdb keeps in-frame clones, though not all of them. The data contain about 100,000 clones, 80% to 90% of them singletons. V and J are TRBV4-3 and TRBJ2-1; D is possibly TRBD1 or TRBD2 (6 bases each). The receptor was isolated from an adult in good health. Sequencing was performed on peripheral blood, taken on day 0 of AZD1222 vaccination. The chain's CDR3 is CASSQGPMLQGAGNNEQFF. The CDR3 nucleotides read TGCGCCAGCAGCCAAGGGCCTATGTTACAGGGTGCGGGAAACAATGAGCAGTTCTTC.